The rows below give T cell receptor beta chains drawn from one sample of a study of cytomegalovirus exposure and HLA in healthy donors. TCRdb's copy holds only in-frame clones and misses some; the assay was immunoSEQ multiplex PCR. This sample has over 200,000 clones, with less than 95% found just once. The sequenced sample was PBMCs. Every receptor here comes from a woman in her twenties or thirties in good health and CMV-seronegative. CDR3s include the opening cysteine and the closing phenylalanine or tryptophan. D genes are given only for firm matches. Not all rows give a size; the values are once, few, many and, for expanded clones, a class.

d_gene	v_gene	len	j_gene	abundance	CDR3nt	CDR3aa
TRBD2	TRBV29-1	15	TRBJ2-1	NA	TGCAGCGTTGAAGGGGGGGGACTAGCGTTTAATGAGCAGTTCTTC	CSVEGGGLAFNEQFF
NA	TRBV28	14	TRBJ1-2	NA	TGTGCCAGCAGCTTGTTAAGGGGGACCTATGGCTACACCTTC	CASSLLRGTYGYTF
NA	TRBV4-1	13	TRBJ1-2	once	TGCGCCAGCAGCCCGAGGGCAAACTATGGCTACACCTTC	CASSPRANYGYTF
TRBD2	TRBV6-1	14	TRBJ2-1	once	TGTGCCAGCTCCCTAGCGGGAGCTGGCAATGAGCAGTTCTTC	CASSLAGAGNEQFF
NA	TRBV5-1	13	TRBJ1-1	NA	TGCGCCAGCAGCTGGGTACGGGGGACTGAAGCTTTCTTT	CASSWVRGTEAFF
NA	TRBV28	14	TRBJ1-2	NA	TGTGCCAGCAGTCCACATCGCCTGGGGGAAAGCTACACCTTC	CASSPHRLGESYTF
NA	TRBV27	14	TRBJ2-3	NA	TGTGCCAGCAGTCGGCCGGGACTCACAGATACGCAGTATTTT	CASSRPGLTDTQYF
NA	TRBV2	11	TRBJ2-1	NA	TGTGCCAGCAGTGAAAACTATGAGCAGTTCTTC	CASSENYEQFF
NA	TRBV4-3	14	TRBJ1-4	NA	TGCGCCAGCAGCCAAGAAAGGGTTAATGAAAAACTGTTTTTT	CASSQERVNEKLFF
NA	TRBV23-1	12	TRBJ1-2	NA	TGCGCCAGCAGTCAATCAGGGTATGGCTACACCTTC	CASSQSGYGYTF
TRBD2	TRBV6-6	15	TRBJ2-3	NA	TGTGCCAGCACCACCTCGGCTAGCGGGAGTGATACGCAGTATTTT	CASTTSASGSDTQYF
TRBD1	TRBV9	18	TRBJ1-2	NA	TGTGCCAGCAGCGTAGCTACCGGGACAGGGGAAGAGGGCTATGGCTACACCTTC	CASSVATGTGEEGYGYTF
NA	TRBV7-8	15	TRBJ2-1	NA	TGTGCCAGCAGCTTAAGACTGATAACCTACAATGAGCAGTTCTTC	CASSLRLITYNEQFF
NA	TRBV2	14	TRBJ2-7	NA	TGTGCCAGCAACGAAGACGGGGACTCCTACGAGCAGTACTTC	CASNEDGDSYEQYF
NA	TRBV5-1	16	TRBJ2-3	NA	TGCGCCAGCAGCCCCAGCGTCGGGGCTAGCACAGATACGCAGTATTTT	CASSPSVGASTDTQYF
TRBD2	TRBV27	20	TRBJ2-4	many	TGTGCCAGCAGTTTATCCCCGCTAGCGGGAGGGCCCTTAGCCAAAAACATTCAGTACTTC	CASSLSPLAGGPLAKNIQYF
NA	TRBV19	14	TRBJ2-3	NA	TGTGCCAGTAGTCCTGTAAGCGGATCAGATACGCAGTATTTT	CASSPVSGSDTQYF
NA	TRBV4-1	16	TRBJ1-2	NA	TGCGCCAGCAGCCAAGCTCCCGGGACAACGGGCTATGGCTACACCTTC	CASSQAPGTTGYGYTF
NA	TRBV28	15	TRBJ2-3	NA	TGTGCCAGCAGTTTATCCCGGGGGAGCACAGATACGCAGTATTTT	CASSLSRGSTDTQYF
NA	TRBV27	14	TRBJ2-1	NA	TGTGCCAGCAGTTTAGGGAGTTCCTACAATGAGCAGTTCTTC	CASSLGSSYNEQFF
NA	TRBV5-6	10	TRBJ1-1	NA	TGTGCCAGCAGGAATAATGGAGCTTTCTTT	CASRNNGAFF
TRBD1	TRBV4-1	15	TRBJ1-1	NA	TGCGCCAGCAGCAATCCGGGACAGGGTAAATCTGAAGCTTTCTTT	CASSNPGQGKSEAFF
NA	TRBV27	13	TRBJ1-2	NA	TGTGCCAGCAGTTTATCGGGGCAGGGCGGCTACACCTTC	CASSLSGQGGYTF
TRBD2	TRBV4-3	16	TRBJ2-2	NA	TGCGCCAGCAGCTCTCGGACTAGCGGCAACACCGGGGAGCTGTTTTTT	CASSSRTSGNTGELFF
TRBD2	TRBV9	15	TRBJ2-1	NA	TGTGCCAGCAGCGTAGTCGGGGGAGGGTACAATGAGCAGTTCTTC	CASSVVGGGYNEQFF